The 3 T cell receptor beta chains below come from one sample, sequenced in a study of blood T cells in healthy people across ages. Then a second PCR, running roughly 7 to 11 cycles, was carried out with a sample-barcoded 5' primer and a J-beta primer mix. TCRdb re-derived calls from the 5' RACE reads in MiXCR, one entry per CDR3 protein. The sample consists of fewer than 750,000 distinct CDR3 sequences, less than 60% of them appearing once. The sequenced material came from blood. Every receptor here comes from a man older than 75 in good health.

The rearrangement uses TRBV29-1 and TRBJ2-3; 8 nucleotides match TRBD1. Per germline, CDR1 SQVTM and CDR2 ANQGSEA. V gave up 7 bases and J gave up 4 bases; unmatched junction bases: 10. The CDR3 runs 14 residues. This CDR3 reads CSGGQGAGADTQYF. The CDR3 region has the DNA TGCAGCGGCGGTCAGGGGGCAGGGGCAGATACGCAGTATTTT.

In DNA, the CDR3 is TGTGCCAGCAGCGTCACAAGGCATTCGGGAGAACTGTTTTTT. Residues: CASSVTRHSGELFF. The chain joins TRBV7-2 to TRBJ1-4; D gene uncertain. Germline V CDR1 and CDR2: SGHTA, FQGNSA. The CDR3 spans 14 residues. V was shortened by 5 bases and J by 12 bases, with 19 bases between the two germline ends.

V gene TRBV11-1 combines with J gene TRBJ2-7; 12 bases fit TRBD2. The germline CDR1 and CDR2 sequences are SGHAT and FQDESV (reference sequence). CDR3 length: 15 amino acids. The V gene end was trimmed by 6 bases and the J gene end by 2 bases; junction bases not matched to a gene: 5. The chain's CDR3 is CASSWTSGTAYEQYF. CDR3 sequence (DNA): TGTGCCAGCAGTTGGACTAGCGGGACCGCCTACGAGCAGTACTTC.